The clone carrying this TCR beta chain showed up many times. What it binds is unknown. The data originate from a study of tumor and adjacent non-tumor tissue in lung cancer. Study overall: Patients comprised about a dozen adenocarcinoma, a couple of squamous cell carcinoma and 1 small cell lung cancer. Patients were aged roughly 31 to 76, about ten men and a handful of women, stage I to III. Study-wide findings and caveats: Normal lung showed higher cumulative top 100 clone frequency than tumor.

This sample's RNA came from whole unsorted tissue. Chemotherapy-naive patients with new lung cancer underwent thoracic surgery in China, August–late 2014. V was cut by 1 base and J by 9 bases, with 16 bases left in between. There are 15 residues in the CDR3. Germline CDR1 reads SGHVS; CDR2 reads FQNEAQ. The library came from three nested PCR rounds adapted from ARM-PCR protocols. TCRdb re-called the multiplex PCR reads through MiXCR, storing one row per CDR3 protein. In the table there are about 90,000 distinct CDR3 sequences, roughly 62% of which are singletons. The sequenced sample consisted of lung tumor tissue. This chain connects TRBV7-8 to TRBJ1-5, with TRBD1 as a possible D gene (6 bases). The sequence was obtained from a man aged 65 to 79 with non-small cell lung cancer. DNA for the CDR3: TGTGCCAGCAGCTTAGTGGGGGGCGCGGACTGGCCCCAGCATTTT. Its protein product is CASSLVGGADWPQHF.